This TCR beta chain was sequenced for a study of cytomegalovirus exposure and HLA in healthy donors. V was trimmed by 0 bases and J by 6 bases, leaving 9 bases between them. CDR3 length: 13 residues. CDR1 is LNHNV, CDR2 YYDKDF, per germline (reference sequence). Primers: 60 Vbeta forward and 13 Jbeta reverse. Assay used: immunoSEQ multiplex PCR; TCRdb lists only in-frame clones, some missing. The sample holds roughly 150,000 clones, just over 70% seen once. This receptor was obtained from a man between 18 and 29 years old in good health and CMV-seropositive. This chain uses TRBV15 with TRBJ2-7, with a possible D match to TRBD1 (6 bases). The material sequenced was PBMCs. In DNA form, the CDR3 reads TGTGCCACCAGCAGAGAGAGAGGGGGCGAGCAGTACGTC. The encoded protein is CATSRERGGEQYV.